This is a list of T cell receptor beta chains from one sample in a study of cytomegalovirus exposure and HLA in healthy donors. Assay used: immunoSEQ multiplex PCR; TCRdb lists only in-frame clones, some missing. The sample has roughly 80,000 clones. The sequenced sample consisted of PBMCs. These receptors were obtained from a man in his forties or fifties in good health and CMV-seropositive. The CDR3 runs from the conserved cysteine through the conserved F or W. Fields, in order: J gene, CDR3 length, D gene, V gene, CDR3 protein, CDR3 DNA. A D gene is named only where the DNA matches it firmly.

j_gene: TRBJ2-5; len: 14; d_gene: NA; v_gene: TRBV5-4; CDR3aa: CASSFTGFKETQYF; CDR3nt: TGTGCCAGCAGCTTCACAGGGTTTAAGGAGACCCAGTACTTC
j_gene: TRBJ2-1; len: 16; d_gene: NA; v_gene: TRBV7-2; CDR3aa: CASSLIGISSDNEQFF; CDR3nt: TGTGCCAGCAGCTTAATCGGCATTAGCTCCGACAATGAGCAGTTCTTC
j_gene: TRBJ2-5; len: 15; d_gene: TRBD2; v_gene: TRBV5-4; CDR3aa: CASSPPRGGRETQYF; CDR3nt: TGTGCCAGCAGCCCCCCCCGCGGGGGACGGGAGACCCAGTACTTC
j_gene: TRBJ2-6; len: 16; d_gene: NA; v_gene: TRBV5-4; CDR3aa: CASHRDLLDGANVLTF; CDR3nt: TGTGCCAGCCACAGGGACCTCTTGGATGGGGCCAACGTCCTGACTTTC
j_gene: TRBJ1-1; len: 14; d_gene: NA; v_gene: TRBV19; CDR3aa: CASSHRVPGTEAFF; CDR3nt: TGTGCCAGTAGTCACCGGGTCCCGGGGACTGAAGCTTTCTTT
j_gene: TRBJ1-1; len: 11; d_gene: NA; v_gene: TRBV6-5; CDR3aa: CASRRNTEAFF; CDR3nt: TGTGCCAGCCGTAGGAACACTGAAGCTTTCTTT
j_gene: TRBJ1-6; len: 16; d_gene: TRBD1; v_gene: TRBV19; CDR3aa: CASSIWRDRANSPLHF; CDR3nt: TGTGCCAGTAGTATATGGAGGGACAGGGCGAATTCACCCCTCCACTTT
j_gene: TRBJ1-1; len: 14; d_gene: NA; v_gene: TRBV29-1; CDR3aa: CSVVFGAENTEAFF; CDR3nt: TGCAGCGTTGTTTTTGGGGCCGAGAACACTGAAGCTTTCTTT
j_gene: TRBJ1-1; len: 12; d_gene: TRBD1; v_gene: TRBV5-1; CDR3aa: CASSSDRSEAFF; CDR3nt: TGCGCCAGCAGCTCGGACAGGAGTGAAGCTTTCTTT
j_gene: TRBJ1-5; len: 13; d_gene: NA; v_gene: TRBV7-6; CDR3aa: CASSLKANQPQHF; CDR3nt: TGTGCCAGCAGCTTGAAAGCCAATCAGCCCCAGCATTTT
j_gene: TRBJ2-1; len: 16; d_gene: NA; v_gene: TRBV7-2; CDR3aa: CASSLAGTSPGNEQFF; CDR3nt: TGTGCCAGCAGCTTAGCGGGGACATCACCGGGCAATGAGCAGTTCTTC
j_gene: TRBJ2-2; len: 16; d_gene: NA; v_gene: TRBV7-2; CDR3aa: CASSLGLLLNTGELFF; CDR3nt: TGTGCCAGCAGCTTAGGCCTACTTTTGAACACCGGGGAGCTGTTTTTT
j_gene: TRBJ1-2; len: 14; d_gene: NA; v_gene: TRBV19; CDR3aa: CASSRRQENYGYTF; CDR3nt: TGTGCCAGTAGCCGCCGACAGGAAAACTATGGCTACACCTTC
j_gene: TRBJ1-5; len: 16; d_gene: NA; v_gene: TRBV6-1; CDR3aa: CASSESPGLGFQPQHF; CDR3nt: TGTGCCAGCAGTGAATCCCCAGGGTTAGGTTTTCAGCCCCAGCATTTT
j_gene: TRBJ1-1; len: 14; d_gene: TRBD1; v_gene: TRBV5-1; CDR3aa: CASSPRQGNTEAFF; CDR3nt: TGCGCCAGCAGCCCCCGACAGGGAAACACTGAAGCTTTCTTT
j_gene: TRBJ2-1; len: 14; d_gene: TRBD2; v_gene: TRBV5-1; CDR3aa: CASTSGGAFNEQFF; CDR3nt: TGCGCCAGCACTAGCGGGGGGGCGTTCAATGAGCAGTTCTTC
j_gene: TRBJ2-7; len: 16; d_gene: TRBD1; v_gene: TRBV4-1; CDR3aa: CASSQVPGQAPYEQYF; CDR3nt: TGCGCCAGCAGCCAAGTACCGGGACAGGCCCCCTACGAGCAGTACTTC
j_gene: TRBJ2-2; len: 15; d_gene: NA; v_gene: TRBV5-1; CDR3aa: CASSFDPSRTGELFF; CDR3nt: TGCGCCAGCAGCTTCGACCCCTCGAGGACCGGGGAGCTGTTTTTT
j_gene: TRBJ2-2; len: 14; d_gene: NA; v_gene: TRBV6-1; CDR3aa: CASRGARNTGELFF; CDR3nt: TGTGCCAGCAGGGGGGCTCGGAACACCGGGGAGCTGTTTTTT
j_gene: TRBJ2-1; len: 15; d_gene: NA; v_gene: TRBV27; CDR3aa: CASSLAGGTYNEQFF; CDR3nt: TGCGCCAGCAGTTTAGCAGGGGGGACCTACAATGAGCAGTTCTTC
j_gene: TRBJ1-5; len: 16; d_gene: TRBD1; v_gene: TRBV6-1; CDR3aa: CASSGVRDRINQPQHF; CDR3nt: TGTGCCAGCAGTGGAGTGAGGGACAGGATTAATCAGCCCCAGCATTTT
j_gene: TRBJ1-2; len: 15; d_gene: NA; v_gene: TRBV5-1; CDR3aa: CASSLSSTSGYGYTF; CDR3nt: TGCGCCAGCAGCCTGTCCTCGACCAGCGGGTATGGCTACACCTTC
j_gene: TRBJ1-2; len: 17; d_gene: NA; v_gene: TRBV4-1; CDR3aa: CASSDLYGQRGNYGYTF; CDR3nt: TGCGCCAGCAGCGATCTATACGGACAGCGAGGGAACTATGGCTACACCTTC
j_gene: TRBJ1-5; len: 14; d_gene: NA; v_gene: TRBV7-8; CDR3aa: CASSLEARGQPQHF; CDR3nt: TGTGCCAGCAGCTTAGAGGCACGGGGTCAGCCCCAGCATTTT
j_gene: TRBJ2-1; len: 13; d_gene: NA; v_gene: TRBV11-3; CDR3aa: CASSLGGDGEQFF; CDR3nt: TGTGCCAGCAGCTTGGGCGGGGACGGTGAGCAGTTCTTC
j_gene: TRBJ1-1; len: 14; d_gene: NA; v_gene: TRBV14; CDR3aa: CASSLIGLNTEAFF; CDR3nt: TGTGCCAGCAGCCTAATTGGCCTGAACACTGAAGCTTTCTTT
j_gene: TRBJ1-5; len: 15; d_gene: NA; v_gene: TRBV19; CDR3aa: CASTRRRGVGQPQHF; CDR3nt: TGTGCCAGTACCCGAAGGCGCGGGGTGGGTCAGCCCCAGCATTTT
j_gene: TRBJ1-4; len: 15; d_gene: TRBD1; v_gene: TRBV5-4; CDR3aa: CASSQPGGSNEKLFF; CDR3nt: TGTGCCAGCAGCCAACCAGGGGGCTCTAATGAAAAACTGTTTTTT
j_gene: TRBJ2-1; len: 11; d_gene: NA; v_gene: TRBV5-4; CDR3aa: CASSDSNEQFF; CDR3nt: TGTGCCAGCAGCGACAGCAATGAGCAGTTCTTC
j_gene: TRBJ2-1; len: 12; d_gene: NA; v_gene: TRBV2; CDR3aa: CASSVGNGGQFF; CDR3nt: TGTGCCAGCAGTGTCGGTAACGGGGGGCAGTTCTTC
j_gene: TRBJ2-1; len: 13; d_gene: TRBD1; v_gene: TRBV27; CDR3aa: CASSASGGREQFF; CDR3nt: TGTGCCAGCAGTGCGTCAGGGGGAAGAGAGCAGTTCTTC
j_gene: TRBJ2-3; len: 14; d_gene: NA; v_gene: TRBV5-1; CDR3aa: CASSLNPAGDTQYF; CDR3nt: TGCGCCAGCAGCTTAAATCCGGCGGGGGATACGCAGTATTTT
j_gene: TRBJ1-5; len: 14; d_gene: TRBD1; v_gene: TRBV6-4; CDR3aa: CASRTGTGSPPQHF; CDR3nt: TGTGCCAGCCGAACCGGGACAGGCTCTCCACCCCAGCATTTT
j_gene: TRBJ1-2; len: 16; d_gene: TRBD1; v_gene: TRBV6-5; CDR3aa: CASSSDRGGRSYGYTF; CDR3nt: TGTGCCAGCAGTTCCGACAGGGGTGGTCGTTCATATGGCTACACCTTC
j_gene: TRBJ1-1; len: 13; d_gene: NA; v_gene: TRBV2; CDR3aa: CASTKDRGTEAFF; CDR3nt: TGTGCCAGCACCAAAGACAGAGGAACTGAAGCTTTCTTT
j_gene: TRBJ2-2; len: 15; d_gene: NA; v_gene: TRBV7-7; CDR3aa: CASSALRGAGGELFF; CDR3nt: TGTGCCAGCAGCGCCCTCCGGGGGGCCGGCGGGGAGCTGTTTTTT
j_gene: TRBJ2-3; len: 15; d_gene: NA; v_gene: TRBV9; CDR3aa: CASSPRQLGVDTQYF; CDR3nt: TGTGCCAGCAGCCCACGCCAGTTAGGAGTCGATACGCAGTATTTT
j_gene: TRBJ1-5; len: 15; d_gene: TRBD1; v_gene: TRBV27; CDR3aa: CASSFNRGVGQPQHF; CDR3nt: TGTGCCAGCAGTTTTAACAGGGGAGTTGGTCAGCCCCAGCATTTT
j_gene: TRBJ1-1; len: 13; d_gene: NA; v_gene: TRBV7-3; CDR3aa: CASSAQNMAEAFF; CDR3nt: TGTGCCAGCAGCGCTCAGAATATGGCTGAAGCTTTCTTT
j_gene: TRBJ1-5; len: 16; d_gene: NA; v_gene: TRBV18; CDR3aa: CASSPVGAGGDQPQHF; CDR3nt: TGTGCCAGCTCACCGGTGGGGGCCGGGGGGGATCAGCCCCAGCATTTT
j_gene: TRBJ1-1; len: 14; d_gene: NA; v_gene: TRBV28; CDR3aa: CASSPTGMNTEAFF; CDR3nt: TGTGCCAGCAGTCCAACAGGGATGAACACTGAAGCTTTCTTT
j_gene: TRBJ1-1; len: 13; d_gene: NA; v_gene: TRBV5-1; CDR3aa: CASRREVNTEAFF; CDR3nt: TGCGCCAGCAGAAGGGAGGTGAACACTGAAGCTTTCTTT
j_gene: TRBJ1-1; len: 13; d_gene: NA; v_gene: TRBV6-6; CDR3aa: CASSLEPTGTAFF; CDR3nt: TGTGCCAGCAGTCTAGAGCCGACAGGAACGGCTTTCTTT
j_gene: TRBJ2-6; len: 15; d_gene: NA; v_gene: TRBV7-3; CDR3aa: CASSFQFSGANVLTF; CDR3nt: TGTGCCAGCAGCTTCCAGTTCTCTGGGGCCAACGTCCTGACTTTC
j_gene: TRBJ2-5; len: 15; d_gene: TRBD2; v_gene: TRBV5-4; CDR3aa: CASSGSGGSEETQYF; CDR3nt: TGTGCCAGCAGTGGTAGCGGGGGGTCCGAAGAGACCCAGTACTTC
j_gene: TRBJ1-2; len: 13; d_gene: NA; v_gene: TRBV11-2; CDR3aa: CASSLSYRDGYTF; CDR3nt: TGTGCCAGCAGCTTAAGTTACAGAGATGGCTACACCTTC
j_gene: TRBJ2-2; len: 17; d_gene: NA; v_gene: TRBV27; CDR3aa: CASSRDDGTSNTGELFF; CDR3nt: TGTGCCAGCAGTCGGGATGATGGGACATCGAACACCGGGGAGCTGTTTTTT
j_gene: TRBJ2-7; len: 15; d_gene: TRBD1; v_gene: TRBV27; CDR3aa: CASSWVGQGSYEQYF; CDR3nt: TGTGCCAGCAGTTGGGTGGGACAGGGGTCCTACGAGCAGTACTTC
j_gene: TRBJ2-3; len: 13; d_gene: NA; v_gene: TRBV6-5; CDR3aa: CASSYLGGDTQYF; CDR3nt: TGTGCCAGCAGTTACCTCGGAGGAGATACGCAGTATTTT
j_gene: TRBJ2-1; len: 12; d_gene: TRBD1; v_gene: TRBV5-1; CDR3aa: CASSPGQDPKFF; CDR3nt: TGCGCCAGCAGCCCCGGACAGGACCCGAAGTTCTTC
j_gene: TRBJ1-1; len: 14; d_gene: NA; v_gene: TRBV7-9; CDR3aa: CASSFPAGDTEAFF; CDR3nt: TGTGCCAGCAGCTTTCCGGCAGGGGACACTGAAGCTTTCTTT
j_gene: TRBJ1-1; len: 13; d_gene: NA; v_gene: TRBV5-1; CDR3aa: CASSEQENTEAFF; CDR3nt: TGCGCCAGCAGCGAACAGGAGAACACTGAAGCTTTCTTT
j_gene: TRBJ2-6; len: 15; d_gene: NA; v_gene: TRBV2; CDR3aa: CASSQQGPGANVLTF; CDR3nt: TGTGCCAGCAGTCAACAGGGCCCTGGGGCCAACGTCCTGACTTTC
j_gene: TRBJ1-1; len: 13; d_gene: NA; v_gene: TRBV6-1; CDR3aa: CASSYNQGTEAFF; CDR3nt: TGTGCCAGCAGTTATAATCAGGGGACTGAAGCTTTCTTT
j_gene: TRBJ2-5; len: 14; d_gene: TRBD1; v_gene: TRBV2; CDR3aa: CAAVGTGGIKTQYF; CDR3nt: TGTGCCGCCGTAGGGACAGGGGGGATAAAGACCCAGTACTTC
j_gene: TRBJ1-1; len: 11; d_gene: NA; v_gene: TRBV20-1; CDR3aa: CSARGQTEAFF; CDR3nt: TGCAGTGCCCGCGGACAGACTGAAGCTTTCTTT
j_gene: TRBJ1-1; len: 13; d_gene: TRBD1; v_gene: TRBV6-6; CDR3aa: CASSYSQGDEAFF; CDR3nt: TGTGCCAGCAGTTACTCGCAGGGGGATGAAGCTTTCTTT